This T cell receptor beta chain was sequenced in a study of blood T cell repertoires in COVID-19. The table came from immunoSEQ multiplex PCR; TCRdb's copy has only in-frame clones and leaves some out. The repertoire consists of 300,000 to 400,000 clones, with roughly 91% occurring once and the leading ten covering 1.2%. From germline, CDR1 is SNHLY and CDR2 FYNNEI. Trimming at V came to 8 bases and at J to 4 bases, leaving 9 bases not matched to a gene. This CDR3 comprises 15 residues. Sequences were obtained from PBMCs or T cells enriched from blood (not recorded which). The chain combines TRBV2 with TRBJ2-1; 9 nucleotides agree with TRBD1. This sequence originates from a woman under 30 who had recovered from COVID-19. The CDR3 DNA is TGTGCCAGCGCACTGAAAGGGACAGGGTACAATGAGCAGTTCTTC. Translated: CASALKGTGYNEQFF.